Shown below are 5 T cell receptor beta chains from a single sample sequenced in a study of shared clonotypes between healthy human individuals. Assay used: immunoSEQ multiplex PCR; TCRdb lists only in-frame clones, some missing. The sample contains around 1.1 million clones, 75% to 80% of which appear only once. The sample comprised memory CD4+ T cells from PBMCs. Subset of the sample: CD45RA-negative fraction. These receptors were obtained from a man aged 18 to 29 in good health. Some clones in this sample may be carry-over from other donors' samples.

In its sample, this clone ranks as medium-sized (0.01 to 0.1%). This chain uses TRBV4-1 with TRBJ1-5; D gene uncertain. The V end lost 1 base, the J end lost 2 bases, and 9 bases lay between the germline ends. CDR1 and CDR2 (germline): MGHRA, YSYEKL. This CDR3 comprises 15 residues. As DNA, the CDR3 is TGCGCCAGCAGCCAAGTCCCGCAGGGCAATCAGCCCCAGCATTTT. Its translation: CASSQVPQGNQPQHF.

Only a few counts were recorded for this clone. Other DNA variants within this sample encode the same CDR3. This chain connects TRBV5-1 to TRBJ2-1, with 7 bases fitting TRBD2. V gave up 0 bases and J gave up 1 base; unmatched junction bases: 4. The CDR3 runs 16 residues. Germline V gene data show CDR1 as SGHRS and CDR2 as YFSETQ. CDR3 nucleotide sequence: TGCGCCAGCAGCTTGGTTCCTAGCGGATCCTACAATGAGCAGTTCTTC. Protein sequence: CASSLVPSGSYNEQFF.

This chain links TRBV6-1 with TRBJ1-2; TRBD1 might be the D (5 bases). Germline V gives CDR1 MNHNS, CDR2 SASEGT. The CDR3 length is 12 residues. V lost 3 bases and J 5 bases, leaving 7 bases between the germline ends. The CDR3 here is CASSDRGYGYTF. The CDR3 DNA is TGTGCCAGCAGTGATCGGGGGTATGGCTACACCTTC.

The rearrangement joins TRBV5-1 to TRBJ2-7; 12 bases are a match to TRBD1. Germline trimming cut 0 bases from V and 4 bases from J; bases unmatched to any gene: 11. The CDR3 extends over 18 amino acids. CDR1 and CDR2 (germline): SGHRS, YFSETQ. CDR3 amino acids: CASSLALVGTGGWYEQYF. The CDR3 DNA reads TGCGCCAGCAGCTTGGCCCTGGTGGGGACAGGGGGCTGGTACGAGCAGTACTTC.

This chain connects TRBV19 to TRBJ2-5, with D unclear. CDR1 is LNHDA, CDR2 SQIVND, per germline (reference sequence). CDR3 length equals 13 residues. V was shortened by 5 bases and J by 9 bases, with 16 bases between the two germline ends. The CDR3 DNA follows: TGTGCCAGTAGTCTCCCACCTTCTGGGCCCCAGTACTTC. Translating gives CASSLPPSGPQYF.